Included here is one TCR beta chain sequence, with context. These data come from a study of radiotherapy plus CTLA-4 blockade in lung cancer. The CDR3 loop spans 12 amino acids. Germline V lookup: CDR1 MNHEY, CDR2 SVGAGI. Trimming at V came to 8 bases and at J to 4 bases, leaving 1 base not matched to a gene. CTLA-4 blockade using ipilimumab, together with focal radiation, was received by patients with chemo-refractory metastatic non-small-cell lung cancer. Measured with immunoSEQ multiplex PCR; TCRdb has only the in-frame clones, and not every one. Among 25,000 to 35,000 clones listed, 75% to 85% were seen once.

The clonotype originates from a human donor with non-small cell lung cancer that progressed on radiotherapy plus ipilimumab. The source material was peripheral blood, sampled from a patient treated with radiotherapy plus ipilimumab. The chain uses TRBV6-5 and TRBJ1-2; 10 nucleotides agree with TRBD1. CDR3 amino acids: CASGDRGYGYTF. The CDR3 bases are TGTGCCAGCGGGGACAGGGGCTATGGCTACACCTTC.